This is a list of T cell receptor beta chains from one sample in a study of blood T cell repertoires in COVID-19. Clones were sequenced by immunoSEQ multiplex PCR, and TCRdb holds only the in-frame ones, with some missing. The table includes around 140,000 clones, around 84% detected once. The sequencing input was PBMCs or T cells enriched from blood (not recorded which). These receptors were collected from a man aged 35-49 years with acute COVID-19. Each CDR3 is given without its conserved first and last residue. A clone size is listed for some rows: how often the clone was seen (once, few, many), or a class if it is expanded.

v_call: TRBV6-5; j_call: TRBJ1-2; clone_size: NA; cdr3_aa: ASSYAGAGGYT
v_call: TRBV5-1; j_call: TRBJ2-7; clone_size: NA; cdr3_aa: ASSSPDRPYEQY
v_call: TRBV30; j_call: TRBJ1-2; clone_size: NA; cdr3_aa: AGHRDPNYGYT
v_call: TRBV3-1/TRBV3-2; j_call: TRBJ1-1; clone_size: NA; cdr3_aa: ASSQGTGLGTEAF
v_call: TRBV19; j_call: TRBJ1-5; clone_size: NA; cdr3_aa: ASSYSGFNQPQH
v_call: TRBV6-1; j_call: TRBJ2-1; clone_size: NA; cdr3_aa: ASSESASGWINVQF
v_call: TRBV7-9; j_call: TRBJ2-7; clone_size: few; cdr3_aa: ASSPERGRYEQY
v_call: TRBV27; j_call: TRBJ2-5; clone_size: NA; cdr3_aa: ASRTLQGLQETQY
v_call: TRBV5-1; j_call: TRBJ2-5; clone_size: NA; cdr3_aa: ASSSQHRQETQY
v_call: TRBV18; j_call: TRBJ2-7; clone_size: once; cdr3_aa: ASSPGTASLHEQY
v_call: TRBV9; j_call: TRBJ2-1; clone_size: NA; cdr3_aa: ASSPPSGSNEQF
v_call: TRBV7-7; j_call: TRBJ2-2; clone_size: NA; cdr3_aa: ASSLVRSSGTGELF
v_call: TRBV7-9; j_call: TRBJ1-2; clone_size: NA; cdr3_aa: ASSSQGNYYGYT
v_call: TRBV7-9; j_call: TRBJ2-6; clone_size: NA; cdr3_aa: ASSPTGAGANVLT
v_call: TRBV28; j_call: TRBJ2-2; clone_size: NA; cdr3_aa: ASSLRDRAGGELF
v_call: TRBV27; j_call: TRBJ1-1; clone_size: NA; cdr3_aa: ASSPGQDHTEAF
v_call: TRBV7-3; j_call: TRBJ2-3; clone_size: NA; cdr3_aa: ASSRRLAGGEDTQY
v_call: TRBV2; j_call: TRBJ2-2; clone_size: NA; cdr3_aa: ASSTDRVNTGELF
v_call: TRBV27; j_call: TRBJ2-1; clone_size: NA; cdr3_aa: ASSLKSSGFDEQF
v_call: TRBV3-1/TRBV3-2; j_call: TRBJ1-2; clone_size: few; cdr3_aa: ASSQDLGGNYGYT
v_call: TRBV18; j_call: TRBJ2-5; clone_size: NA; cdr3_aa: ASSPPVPGETQY
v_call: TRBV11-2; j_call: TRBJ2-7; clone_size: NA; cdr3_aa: ASSYSGTGNHPYEQY
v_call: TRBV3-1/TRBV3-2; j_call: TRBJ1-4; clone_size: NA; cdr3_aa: ASSQVAGANEKLF
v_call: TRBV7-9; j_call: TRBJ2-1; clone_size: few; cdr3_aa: ASRLTGTVTDEQF
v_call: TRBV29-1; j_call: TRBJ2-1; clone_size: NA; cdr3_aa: SVGQGERF
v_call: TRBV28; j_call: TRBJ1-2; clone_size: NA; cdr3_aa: ASSLLGGGPGYGYT
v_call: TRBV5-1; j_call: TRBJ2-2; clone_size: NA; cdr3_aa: ASSPGTPTTGELF
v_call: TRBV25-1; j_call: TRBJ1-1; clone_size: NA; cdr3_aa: ASRKSSDGAGTEAF
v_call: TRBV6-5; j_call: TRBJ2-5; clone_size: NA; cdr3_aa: ASRTPGQGAETQY
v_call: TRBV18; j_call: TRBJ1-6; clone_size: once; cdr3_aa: ASSSLTGTDNSPLH